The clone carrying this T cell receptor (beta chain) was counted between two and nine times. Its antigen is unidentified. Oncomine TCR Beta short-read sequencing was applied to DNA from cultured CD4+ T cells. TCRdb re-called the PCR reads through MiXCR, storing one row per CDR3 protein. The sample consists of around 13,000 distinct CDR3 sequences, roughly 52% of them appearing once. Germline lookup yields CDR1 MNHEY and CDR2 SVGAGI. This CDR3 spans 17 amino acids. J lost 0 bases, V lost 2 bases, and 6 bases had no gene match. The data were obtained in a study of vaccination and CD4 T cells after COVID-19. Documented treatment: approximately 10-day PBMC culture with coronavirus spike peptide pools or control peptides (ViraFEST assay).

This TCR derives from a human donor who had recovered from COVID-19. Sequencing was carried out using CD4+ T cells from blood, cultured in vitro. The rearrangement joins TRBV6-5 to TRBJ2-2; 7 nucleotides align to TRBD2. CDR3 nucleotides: TGTGCCAGCAGTTACCAAGGTGGGGGGGCGAACACCGGGGAGCTGTTTTTT. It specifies CASSYQGGGANTGELFF.